The T cell receptor (beta chain) under discussion was sequenced for a study of metastatic and nonmetastatic thyroid tumors. Turning to the study itself: It was across blood and tumor or nodule tissue from malignant and benign thyroid patients that repertoires were compared. Overall study results and limits: Malignant tumors reportedly showed significantly higher TCR beta diversity than benign nodules in both blood and tumor.

There were no patients who had received any treatment before thyroid surgery. CDR1 is SQVTM, CDR2 ANQGSEA, per germline. This CDR3 is 14 amino acids long. A few counts support this clone. Its antigen remains unknown. Being one base from a much bigger clone, this may be a read error. As handled by the study authors: The study built a papillary thyroid cancer distant-metastasis classifier from CDR3 differences across clinicopathological groups. Via MiXCR, TCRdb re-called the PCR reads. The V and J calls were determined by TCRdb, not by the authors. The sample records about 15,000 clones, roughly 24% being singletons.

Sequencing was carried out using tumor tissue. The chain uses TRBV29-1 and TRBJ2-6; TRBD1 agrees at 7 bases. The clonotype comes from a female donor with papillary thyroid cancer or a benign thyroid nodule (not recorded which). Some clones in this sample may be carry-over from other donors' samples. The CDR3 DNA follows: TGCATCGCCCAGACAGGGTCTGGGGCCAACGTCCTGACTTTC. Its protein product is CIAQTGSGANVLTF.